This TCR beta chain appears in the sequencing data of a study of blood T cell repertoires in COVID-19. In the study overall: Donors in the United States, Italy and Spain gave samples during acute or convalescent COVID-19. In each case, the material was cDNA or gDNA derived from T cells, B-cell-depleted T cells, or PBMCs.

Source study methods: Reference gene primer amplification in the assay estimated nucleated cell counts. The method was immunoSEQ multiplex PCR; TCRdb's version includes in-frame clones alone and lacks a portion of them. D and trimming were read from the DNA, whereas the V and J calls and clone size are those reported in that table. The sample yields 150,000 or so clones, roughly 81% seen once. Germline-derived CDR1 and CDR2 are LNHDA and SQIVND (reference sequence). The CDR3 spans 16 residues. The ends were cut back, 3 bases at V and 0 bases at J, with 12 bases in the middle. The chain is built from TRBV19 and TRBJ2-1; possibly TRBD2 for D (5 bases). This sequence was found in a woman aged 45-65 years with active or convalescent COVID-19. The specimen sequenced was peripheral blood. Written as DNA, the CDR3 is TGTGCCAGTAGTATGGTTAGCGTTAGCTCCTACAATGAGCAGTTCTTC. Translated: CASSMVSVSSYNEQFF.